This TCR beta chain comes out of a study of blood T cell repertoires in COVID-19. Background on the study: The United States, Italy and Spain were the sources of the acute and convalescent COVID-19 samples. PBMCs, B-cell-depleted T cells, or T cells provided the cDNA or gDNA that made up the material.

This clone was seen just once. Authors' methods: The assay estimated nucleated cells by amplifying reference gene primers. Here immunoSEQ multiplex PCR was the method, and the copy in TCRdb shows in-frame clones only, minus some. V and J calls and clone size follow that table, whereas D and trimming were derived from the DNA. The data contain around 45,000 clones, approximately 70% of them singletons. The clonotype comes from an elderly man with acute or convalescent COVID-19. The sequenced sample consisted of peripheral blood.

The CDR3 nucleotides read TGTGCCAGCTCACCATCGGGACTAGCGGAGATACAAGAGACCCAGTACTTC. Its protein product is CASSPSGLAEIQETQYF. V gene TRBV18 combines with J gene TRBJ2-5; 11 bases are a match to TRBD2. Germline V gene data show CDR1 as KGHSH and CDR2 as LQKENI. Germline trimming cut 2 bases from V and 2 bases from J; bases unmatched to any gene: 7. The CDR3 has 17 residues.